A selection of T cell receptor beta chains follows, all from one sample in a study of T-cell memory formation after mild COVID-19. TCRdb analysed the 5' RACE reads with MiXCR anew, one entry per CDR3 protein. The sample carries 150,000 to 200,000 distinct CDR3 sequences, 16% recorded once. The sequenced material came from PBMCs or a T cell subset sorted from them (not recorded which). The receptor set was obtained from an adult woman who had mild COVID-19 (a few samples of this study predate the infection). Cell type and time point are not known. The CDR3 runs from the conserved cysteine through the conserved F or W. D genes are given only for firm matches. A row's size may be missing; if present it is once, few, many or a size class.

V gene	clone size	D gene	J gene	CDR3 protein	CDR3 DNA
TRBV7-9	NA	TRBD2	TRBJ2-1	CASSPAGLGIERQFF	TGTGCCAGCAGCCCTGCAGGACTAGGTATTGAGAGGCAGTTCTTC
TRBV5-1	few	NA	TRBJ2-3	CASSGYTGDSTDTQYF	TGCGCCAGCAGCGGCTACACAGGGGACTCCACAGATACGCAGTATTTT
TRBV29-1	many	TRBD1	TRBJ2-3	CSVDRLDTQYF	TGCAGCGTGGACAGGCTAGATACGCAGTATTTT
TRBV6-6	NA	NA	TRBJ1-5	CASSRDFGRGLNQPQHF	TGTGCCAGCAGTCGGGACTTTGGGAGGGGCTTGAATCAGCCCCAGCATTTT
TRBV12-3/TRBV12-4	few	NA	TRBJ1-4	CASTEAVGGRGEKLFF	TGTGCCAGCACCGAGGCGGTGGGGGGGCGAGGTGAAAAACTGTTTTTT
TRBV6-6	NA	TRBD2	TRBJ2-1	CASSSSGGEIPDEQFF	TGTGCCAGCAGCTCTAGCGGGGGGGAAATACCGGATGAGCAGTTCTTC
TRBV10-3	few	TRBD1	TRBJ1-1	CAIRGQGMNTEAFF	TGTGCCATCAGGGGACAGGGGATGAACACTGAAGCTTTCTTT
TRBV7-6	few	NA	TRBJ2-7	CASSLLGPHEQYF	TGTGCCAGCAGCTTACTGGGGCCGCACGAGCAGTACTTC
TRBV24-1	many	NA	TRBJ2-7	CATSVADSEQYF	TGTGCCACCAGTGTTGCGGACTCCGAGCAGTACTTC
TRBV20-1	NA	NA	TRBJ2-1	CSARRGFDNEQFF	TGCAGTGCTAGGAGGGGGTTTGATAATGAGCAGTTCTTC
TRBV5-1	few	TRBD2	TRBJ2-1	CASSPALGTSGGAVREQFF	TGCGCCAGCAGCCCCGCACTCGGGACTAGCGGGGGGGCGGTCAGAGAGCAGTTCTTC
TRBV12-5	NA	TRBD2	TRBJ2-3	CASVWREVKDTQYF	TGTGCTAGTGTGTGGCGGGAGGTGAAAGATACGCAGTATTTT
TRBV12-3/TRBV12-4	NA	NA	TRBJ1-6	CASSLVAPGLTYNSPLHF	TGTGCCAGCAGTTTAGTAGCCCCGGGACTGACCTATAATTCACCCCTCCACTTT
TRBV7-8	NA	NA	TRBJ2-2	CASSIRGLTGELFF	TGTGCCAGCAGCATCCGGGGTCTTACCGGGGAGCTGTTTTTT
TRBV7-9	few	NA	TRBJ2-1	CASSLDWVYNEQFF	TGTGCCAGCAGCTTAGACTGGGTATACAATGAGCAGTTCTTC
TRBV6-5	NA	TRBD2	TRBJ2-1	CASSRLTGLLAGERFF	TGTGCCAGCAGTAGACTGACGGGACTCCTAGCGGGGGAGCGGTTCTTC
TRBV5-1	many	NA	TRBJ2-1	CASSLDQGLDKFF	TGCGCCAGCAGCTTAGATCAGGGACTGGACAAGTTCTTC
TRBV12-3/TRBV12-4	NA	NA	TRBJ2-2	CASSRGLTNTGELFF	TGTGCCAGCAGTCGGGGCCTTACGAACACCGGGGAGCTGTTTTTT
TRBV10-3	few	NA	TRBJ1-1	CAISSQGWATEAFF	TGTGCCATCAGCTCTCAGGGTTGGGCCACTGAAGCTTTCTTT